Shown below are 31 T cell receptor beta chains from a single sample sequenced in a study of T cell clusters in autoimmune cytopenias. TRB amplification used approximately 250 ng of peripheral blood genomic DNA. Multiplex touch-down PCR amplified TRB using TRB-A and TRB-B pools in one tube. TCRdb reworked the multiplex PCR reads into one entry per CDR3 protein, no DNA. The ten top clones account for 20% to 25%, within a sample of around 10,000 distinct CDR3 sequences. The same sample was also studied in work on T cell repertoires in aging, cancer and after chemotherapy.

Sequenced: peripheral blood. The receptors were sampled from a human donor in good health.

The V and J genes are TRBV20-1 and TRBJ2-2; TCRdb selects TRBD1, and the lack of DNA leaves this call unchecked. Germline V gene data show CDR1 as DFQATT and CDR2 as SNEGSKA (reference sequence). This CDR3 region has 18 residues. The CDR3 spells CSASNFFETGGNTGELFF.

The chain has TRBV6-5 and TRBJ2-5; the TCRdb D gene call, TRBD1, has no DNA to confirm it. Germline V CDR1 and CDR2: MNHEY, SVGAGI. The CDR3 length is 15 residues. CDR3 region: CASSEARQSQETQYF.

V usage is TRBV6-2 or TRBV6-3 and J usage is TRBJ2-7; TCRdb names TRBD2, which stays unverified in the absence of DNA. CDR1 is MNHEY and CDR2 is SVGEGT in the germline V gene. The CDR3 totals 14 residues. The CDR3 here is CASSQGLRLSEQYF.

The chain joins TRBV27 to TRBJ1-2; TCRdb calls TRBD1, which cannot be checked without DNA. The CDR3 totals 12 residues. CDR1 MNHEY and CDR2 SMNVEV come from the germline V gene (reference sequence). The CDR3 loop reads CATRTGVHGYTF.

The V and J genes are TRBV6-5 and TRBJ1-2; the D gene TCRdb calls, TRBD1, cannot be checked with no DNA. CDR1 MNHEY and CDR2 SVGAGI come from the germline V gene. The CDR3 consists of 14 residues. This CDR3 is CASSSPPYTNGYTF.

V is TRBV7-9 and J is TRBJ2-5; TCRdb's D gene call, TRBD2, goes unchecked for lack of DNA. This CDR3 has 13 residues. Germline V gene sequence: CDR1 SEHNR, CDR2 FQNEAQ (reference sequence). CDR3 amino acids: CASISGYQETQYF.

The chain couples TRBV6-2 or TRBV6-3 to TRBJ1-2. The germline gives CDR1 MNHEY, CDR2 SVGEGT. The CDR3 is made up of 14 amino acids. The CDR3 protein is CASSSWTRNYGYTF.

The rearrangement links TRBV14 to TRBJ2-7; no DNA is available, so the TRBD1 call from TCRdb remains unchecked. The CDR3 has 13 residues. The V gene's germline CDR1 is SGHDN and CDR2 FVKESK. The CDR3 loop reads CASSADRVYEQYF.

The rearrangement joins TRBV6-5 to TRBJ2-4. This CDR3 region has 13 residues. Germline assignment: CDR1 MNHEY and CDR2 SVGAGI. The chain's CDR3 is CASSTRTLLIQYF.

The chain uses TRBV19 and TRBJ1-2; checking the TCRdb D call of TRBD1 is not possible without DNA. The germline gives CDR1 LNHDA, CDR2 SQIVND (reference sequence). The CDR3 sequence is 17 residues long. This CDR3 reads CASSTRDPRTSNYGYTF.

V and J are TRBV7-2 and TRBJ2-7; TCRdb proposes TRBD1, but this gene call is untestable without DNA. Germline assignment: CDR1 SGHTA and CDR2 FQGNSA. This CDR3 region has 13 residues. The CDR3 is CASSRTGSYEQYF.

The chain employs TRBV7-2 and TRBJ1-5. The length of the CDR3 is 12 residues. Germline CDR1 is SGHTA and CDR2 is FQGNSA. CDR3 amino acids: CASSFGNQPQHF. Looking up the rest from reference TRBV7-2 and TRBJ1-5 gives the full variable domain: GAGVSQSPSNKVTEKGKDVELRCDPISGHTALYWYRQSLGQGLEFLIYFQGNSAPDKSGLPSDRFSAERTGGSVSTLTIQRTQQEDSAVYLCASSFGNQPQHFGDGTRLSIL.

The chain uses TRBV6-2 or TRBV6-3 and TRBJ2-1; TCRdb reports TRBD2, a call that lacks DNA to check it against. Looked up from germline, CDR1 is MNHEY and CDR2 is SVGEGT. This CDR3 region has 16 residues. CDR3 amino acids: CASSYAGLAPNNEQFF.

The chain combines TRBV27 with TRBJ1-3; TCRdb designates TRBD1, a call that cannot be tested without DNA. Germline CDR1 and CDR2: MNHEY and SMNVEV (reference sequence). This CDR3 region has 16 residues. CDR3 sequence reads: CASRRGQGEPGNTIYF.

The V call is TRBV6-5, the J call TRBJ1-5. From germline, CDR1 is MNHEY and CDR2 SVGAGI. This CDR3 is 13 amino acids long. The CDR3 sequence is CASSSFGRQPQHF.

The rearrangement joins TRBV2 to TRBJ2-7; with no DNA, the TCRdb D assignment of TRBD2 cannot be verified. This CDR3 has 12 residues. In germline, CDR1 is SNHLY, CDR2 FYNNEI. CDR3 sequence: CASRVYAGEQYF.

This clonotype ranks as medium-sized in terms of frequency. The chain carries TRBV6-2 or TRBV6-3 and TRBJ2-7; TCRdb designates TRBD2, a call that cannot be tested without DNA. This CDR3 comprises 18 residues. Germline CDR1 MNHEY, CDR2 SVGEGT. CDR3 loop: CASRLRKASSGDLYEQYF.

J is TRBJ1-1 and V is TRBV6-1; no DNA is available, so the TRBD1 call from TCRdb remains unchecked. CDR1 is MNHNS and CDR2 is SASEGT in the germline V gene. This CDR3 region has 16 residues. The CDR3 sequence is CASSEVQGWVNTEAFF.

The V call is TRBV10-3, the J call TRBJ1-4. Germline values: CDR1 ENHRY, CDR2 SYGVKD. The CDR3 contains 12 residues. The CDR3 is CAISESVEKLFF.

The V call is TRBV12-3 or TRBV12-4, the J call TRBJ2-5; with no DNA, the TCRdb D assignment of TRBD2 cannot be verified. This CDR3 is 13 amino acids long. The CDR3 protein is CASSPLQKGTQYF.

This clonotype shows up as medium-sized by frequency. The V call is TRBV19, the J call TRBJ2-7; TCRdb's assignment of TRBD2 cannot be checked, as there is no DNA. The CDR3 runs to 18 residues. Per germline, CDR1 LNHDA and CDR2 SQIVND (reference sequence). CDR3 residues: CASSARLAGALRFYEQYF.

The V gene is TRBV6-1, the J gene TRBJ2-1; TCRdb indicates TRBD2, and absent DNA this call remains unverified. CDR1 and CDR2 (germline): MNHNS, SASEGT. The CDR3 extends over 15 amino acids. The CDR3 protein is CAGGPSGSGNNEQFF.

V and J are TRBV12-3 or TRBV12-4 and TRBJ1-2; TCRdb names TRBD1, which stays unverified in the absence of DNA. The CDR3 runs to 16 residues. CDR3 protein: CASRSTGTGPWRGYTF.

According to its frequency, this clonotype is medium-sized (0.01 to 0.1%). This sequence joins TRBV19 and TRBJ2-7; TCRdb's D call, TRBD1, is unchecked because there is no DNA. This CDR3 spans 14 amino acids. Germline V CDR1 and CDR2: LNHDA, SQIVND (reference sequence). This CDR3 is CASRDHRGRYEQYF.

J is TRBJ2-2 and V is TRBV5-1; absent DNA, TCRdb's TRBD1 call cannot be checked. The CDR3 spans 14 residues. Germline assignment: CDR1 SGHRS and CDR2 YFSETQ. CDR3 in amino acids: CASSFNPGTGELFF. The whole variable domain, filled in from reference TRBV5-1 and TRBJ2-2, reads KAGVTQTPRYLIKTRGQQVTLSCSPISGHRSVSWYQQTPGQGLQFLFEYFSETQRNKGNFPGRFSGRQFSNSRSEMNVSTLELGDSALYLCASSFNPGTGELFFGEGSRLTVL.

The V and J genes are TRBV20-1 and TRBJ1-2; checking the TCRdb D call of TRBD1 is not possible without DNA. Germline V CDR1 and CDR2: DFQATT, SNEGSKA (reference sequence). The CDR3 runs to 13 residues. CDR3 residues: CSAKGQPPEGYTF.

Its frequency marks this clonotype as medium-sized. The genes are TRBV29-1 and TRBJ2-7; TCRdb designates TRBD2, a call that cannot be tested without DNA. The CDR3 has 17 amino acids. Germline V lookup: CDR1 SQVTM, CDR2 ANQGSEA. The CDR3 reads CSVEGGTSGRPFYEQYF.

The CDR3 sequence is CASSEGYEQYF. V and J are TRBV10-2 and TRBJ2-7. This CDR3 is 11 amino acids long. From germline, CDR1 is WSHSY and CDR2 SAAADI.

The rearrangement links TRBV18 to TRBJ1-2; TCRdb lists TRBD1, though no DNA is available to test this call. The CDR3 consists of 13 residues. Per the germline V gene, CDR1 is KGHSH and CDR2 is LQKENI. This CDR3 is CASSQGSAYGYTF. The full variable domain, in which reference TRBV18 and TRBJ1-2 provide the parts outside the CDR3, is NAGVMQNPRHLVRRRGQEARLRCSPMKGHSHVYWYRQLPEEGLKFMVYLQKENIIDESGMPKERFSAEFPKEGPSILRIQQVVRGDSAAYFCASSQGSAYGYTFGSGTRLTVV.

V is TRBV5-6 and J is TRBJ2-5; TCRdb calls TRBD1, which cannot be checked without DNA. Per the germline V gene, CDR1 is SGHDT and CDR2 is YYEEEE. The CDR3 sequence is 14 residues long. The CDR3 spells CASSSRGFQETQYF.

The CDR3 sequence is CASSSGGPNTGELFF. The chain joins TRBV12-3 or TRBV12-4 to TRBJ2-2; TCRdb's D gene call, TRBD1, goes unchecked for lack of DNA. The CDR3 is made up of 15 amino acids.